The 20 T cell receptor beta chains presented below share a single source sample, sequenced in a study of cytomegalovirus exposure and HLA in healthy donors. Both 60 Vbeta primers and 13 Jbeta primers went into the PCR. Repertoires were generated with immunoSEQ multiplex PCR, while TCRdb's copy carries only in-frame clones and drops some. This sample has around 33,000 clones, with approximately 79% found just once. Material for sequencing was PBMCs. The source of these receptors is a woman aged 25 to 45 in good health and CMV-seropositive.

The chain is built from TRBV5-1 and TRBJ2-5, with 7 nucleotides matching TRBD1. Matching the DNA end better, TRBJ2-7 makes the J call doubtful. Germline CDR1 reads SGHRS; CDR2 reads YFSETQ. The CDR3 covers 14 residues. CDR3 DNA: TGCGCCAGCAGCACGGGGACAGCAGGCTACGAGCAGTACTTC. Protein: CASSTGTAGYEQYF.

The chain joins TRBV15 to TRBJ2-7; 8 positions agree with TRBD2. There are 13 residues in the CDR3. With 1 base clipped from V and 7 bases from J, the junction kept 3 bases outside the gene matches. Per germline, CDR1 LNHNV and CDR2 YYDKDF (reference sequence). As DNA, the CDR3 is TGTGCCACCAGCAGAGTCCCTAGCGGGGAGCAGTACTTC. Its translation is CATSRVPSGEQYF.

On this clone: The junction differs from germline at one of its ends, possibly a read error. The chain uses TRBV7-9 and TRBJ2-7, with unresolved D. Germline CDR1 SEHNR, CDR2 FQNEAQ (reference sequence). This CDR3 is built from 12 residues. The CDR3 region is CSSSSLPYEQYF. As DNA, the CDR3 is TGTTCCAGCAGCTCCCTTCCCTACGAGCAGTACTTC.

This clone came up a few times. Here the CDR3 reads CASGGLSNYEQYF. The CDR3 DNA reads as TGTGCCTCAGGGGGGCTCTCCAACTACGAGCAGTACTTC. The chain couples TRBV10-3 to TRBJ2-7; the D gene is possibly TRBD1 (7 bases). The V gene's germline CDR1 is ENHRY and CDR2 SYGVKD. This CDR3 has 13 amino acids. Trimming pared 11 bases from V and 3 bases from J, leaving 17 bases between.

The chain joins TRBV7-3 to TRBJ2-1; 10 bases align to TRBD2. This CDR3 contains 14 residues. CDR1 is SGHTA, CDR2 FQGTGA, per germline. V gave up 5 bases and J gave up 4 bases; unmatched junction bases: 2. This CDR3 is CASSGSGRYNEQFF. The CDR3, as DNA: TGTGCCAGCAGCGGTAGCGGGAGGTACAATGAGCAGTTCTTC.

The sample holds one count of this clone. This chain joins TRBV4-1 and TRBJ2-4; TRBD1 matches 8 bases. This CDR3 is 17 amino acids long. V dropped 4 bases and J dropped 7; count of bases not matched to a gene: 15. Germline V CDR1 and CDR2: MGHRA, YSYEKL. CDR3 region: CASSPGTGRLSRNIQYF. The CDR3, as DNA: TGCGCCAGCAGCCCAGGGACAGGCCGCTTATCGCGGAACATTCAGTACTTC.

The chain recombines TRBV6-4 with TRBJ2-1, with 11 nucleotides matching TRBD2. The V segment lost 0 bases and the J segment 6 bases; nucleotides outside the gene matches: 1. The length of the CDR3 is 15 residues. Germline assignment: CDR1 MRHNA and CDR2 SNTAGT. CDR3 coding DNA: TGTGCCAGCAGTGACTCTAGCGGGGGGGCCAATGAGCAGTTCTTC. It yields the protein CASSDSSGGANEQFF.

V is TRBV4-1 and J is TRBJ1-6; D is ambiguous. The germline V gene has CDR1 MGHRA and CDR2 YSYEKL. V dropped 4 bases and J dropped 7 bases, with 11 bases sitting between them. The CDR3 spans 14 residues. The CDR3 sequence is CASSPSTENSPLHF. CDR3 DNA: TGCGCCAGCAGCCCAAGTACAGAGAATTCACCCCTCCACTTT.

The J gene is TRBJ2-2, the V gene TRBV10-3; TRBD2 aligns across 8 bases. The germline gives CDR1 ENHRY, CDR2 SYGVKD. CDR3 length: 14 residues. V shed 8 bases, J shed 0 bases, and the junction held 2 bases outside the gene matches. CDR3: CAIRGGPNTGELFF. DNA of the CDR3: TGTGCCATCCGGGGGGGGCCGAACACCGGGGAGCTGTTTTTT.

Of note for this clone: Sequence at one end of the junction differs from germline and may be a read error. The chain employs TRBV7-9 and TRBJ2-2, with 12 bases that match TRBD2. This CDR3 has 18 amino acids. Germline loops: CDR1 SEHNR, CDR2 FQNEAQ (reference sequence). CDR3 coding DNA: TGTTCCAGCAGCTCCCCCCCGACTAGCGGGAGTGGCACCGGGGAGCTGTTTTTT. This codes for CSSSSPPTSGSGTGELFF.

The rearrangement uses TRBV30 and TRBJ2-1; the match to TRBD1 covers 9 bases. The V and J ends lost 1 base and 11 bases, in that order; junction bases with no gene match: 3. The germline CDR1 and CDR2 sequences are GTSNPN and SVGIG (reference sequence). The CDR3 extends over 12 amino acids. The CDR3 coding sequence is TGTGCCTGGAGTGGTACAGGGGGCCAGCAGTTCTTC. Its protein product is CAWSGTGGQQFF. The full variable domain, in which reference TRBV30 and TRBJ2-1 provide the parts outside the CDR3, is SQTIHQWPATLVQPVGSPLSLECTVEGTSNPNLYWYRQAAGRGLQLLFYSVGIGQISSEVPQNLSASRPQDRQFILSSKKLLLSDSGFYLCAWSGTGGQQFFGPGTRLTVL.

The chain is built from TRBV28 and TRBJ1-5, with D perhaps TRBD1 (6 bases). The CDR3 contains 15 residues. Germline CDR1 reads MDHEN; CDR2 reads SYDVKM. V shed 3 bases and J shed 6 bases, with 15 bases lying between them. The CDR3 sequence: CASSFDPGASQPQHF. In DNA form, the CDR3 reads TGTGCCAGCAGTTTTGACCCAGGGGCGTCTCAGCCCCAGCATTTT.

The chain uses TRBV9 and TRBJ1-5; the match to TRBD1 covers 7 bases. Germline CDR1 is SGDLS and CDR2 is YYNGEE. The ends lost 2 bases at V and 5 bases at J; junction bases unmatched: 25. The CDR3 runs to 21 residues. CDR3 DNA sequence: TGTGCCAGCAGCGTCGATGGGAGGACCAAGGACAGGAGAGGGTCGGATCAGCCCCAGCATTTT. It specifies CASSVDGRTKDRRGSDQPQHF.

This clone was seen only a few times. The rearrangement joins TRBV7-3 to TRBJ1-3, with D maybe TRBD1 (5 bases). Germline V gives CDR1 SGHTA, CDR2 FQGTGA. The V end was cut by 3 bases, the J end by 4 bases, with 7 bases between. The CDR3 is 13 residues long. CDR3 in amino acids: CASSLQGGNTIYF. DNA for the CDR3: TGTGCCAGCAGCTTGCAGGGAGGAAACACCATATATTTT.

This clone appeared a single time. This chain links TRBV4-2 with TRBJ2-1; 10 bases align to TRBD1. V dropped 8 bases and J dropped 5; count of bases not matched to a gene: 9. There are 15 residues in the CDR3. CDR1 is LGHNA and CDR2 is YNFKEQ in the germline V gene. CDR3 sequence reads: CASVPGTGDDNEQFF. The CDR3 bases are TGTGCCAGCGTACCTGGGACAGGGGACGACAATGAGCAGTTCTTC.

This sequence joins TRBV5-8 and TRBJ2-7; 7 nucleotides align to TRBD2. Germline V gene sequence: CDR1 SGHTS, CDR2 YDEGEE. This CDR3 has 16 amino acids. The trim removed 6 bases at V and 0 bases at J, leaving 12 bases unmatched. DNA for the CDR3: TGTGCCAGCACCCCTTACGTTGGCGGGAGCTCCTACGAGCAGTACTTC. Residues: CASTPYVGGSSYEQYF.

The rearrangement links TRBV30 to TRBJ2-2; the D is unclear. This CDR3 is built from 13 residues. V lost 2 bases and J 3 bases, leaving 7 bases between the germline ends. Looked up from germline, CDR1 is GTSNPN and CDR2 is SVGIG (reference sequence). The CDR3 protein is CAWSIQDTGELFF. The CDR3 bases are TGTGCCTGGAGTATACAAGACACCGGGGAGCTGTTTTTT.

This clone was observed a handful of times. J is TRBJ1-2 and V is TRBV6-4; TRBD1 agrees at 8 bases. This CDR3 spans 13 amino acids. Germline V CDR1 and CDR2: MRHNA, SNTAGT. V gave up 2 bases and J gave up 8 bases; unmatched junction bases: 4. The CDR3 is CASSDDDRGGYTF. The CDR3 DNA reads as TGTGCCAGCAGTGACGACGACAGGGGAGGCTACACCTTC.

This clone occurred once. The CDR3 bases are TGTGCCAGCAGGAGGGAGGCCGGGGAGCTGTTTTTT. Its protein is CASRREAGELFF. V gene TRBV7-3 combines with J gene TRBJ2-2; TRBD2 is a possible D gene (6 bases). CDR1 and CDR2 from the germline V gene are SGHTA and FQGTGA. The CDR3 length is 12 residues. V was clipped by 6 bases and J by 6 bases, with 8 bases between them.

The chain carries TRBV5-4 and TRBJ2-1, with 9 positions matching TRBD2. The length of the CDR3 is 16 residues. Germline values: CDR1 SGHNT, CDR2 YYREEE (reference sequence). Germline trimming cut 2 bases from V and 4 bases from J; bases unmatched to any gene: 7. The CDR3 DNA reads as TGTGCCAGCAGCTTCGCGGGGGCGGGAGGGTACAATGAGCAGTTCTTC. This translates into CASSFAGAGGYNEQFF.